The 28 T cell receptor beta chains below were found in one sample sequenced in a study of TIL therapy for anti-PD-1-resistant metastatic lung cancer. Sequencing used immunoSEQ v3. The assay was immunoSEQ multiplex PCR, and TCRdb's table has in-frame clones only and misses some. In the table there are about 60,000 clones, over 75% of which are singletons. Documented time point: pre-treatment sample, taken before nivolumab and TIL therapy. The sample here was blood, taken at baseline. The receptor set was obtained from a person aged 25-85 years with non-small cell lung cancer.

The V and J genes are TRBV9 and TRBJ1-3; no clear D. V was trimmed by 3 bases and J by 0 bases, leaving 13 bases between them. CDR1 and CDR2 from the germline V gene are SGDLS and YYNGEE. This CDR3 region has 16 residues. The CDR3 bases are TGTGCCAGCAGCGAGGCCGTCACACACTCTGGAAACACCATATATTTT. Its translation: CASSEAVTHSGNTIYF.

The CDR3 bases are TGTGCCAGCAGCTTACTCTGGCCAGGGCATAACACCGGGGAGCTGTTTTTT. Protein product: CASSLLWPGHNTGELFF. The chain couples TRBV7-9 to TRBJ2-2; D may be TRBD1 (5 bases). The CDR3 consists of 17 residues. CDR1 and CDR2 (germline): SEHNR, FQNEAQ (reference sequence). V gave up 2 bases and J gave up 2 bases, with 15 bases separating them.

J is TRBJ1-1 and V is TRBV30; possible D gene TRBD1, 6 bases. V lost 3 bases and J 0 bases, leaving 17 bases between the germline ends. Looked up from germline, CDR1 is GTSNPN and CDR2 is SVGIG (reference sequence). The CDR3 extends over 16 amino acids. Here the CDR3 reads CAWRLRDTTMNTEAFF. In DNA form, the CDR3 reads TGTGCCTGGAGACTCCGGGACACGACCATGAACACTGAAGCTTTCTTT.

This chain uses TRBV18 with TRBJ1-5, with 10 bases aligning to TRBD1. The CDR3 runs 16 residues. The V and J ends lost 5 bases and 6 bases, in that order; junction bases with no gene match: 10. The V gene's germline CDR1 is KGHSH and CDR2 LQKENI. The CDR3 DNA is TGTGCCAGCTCAAGCCTGGACAGGGGGGACGGTCAGCCCCAGCATTTT. Translated, it gives CASSSLDRGDGQPQHF.

V is TRBV18 and J is TRBJ1-5; D ambiguous. The V and J ends lost 2 bases and 4 bases respectively, with 6 bases between them. Germline V CDR1 and CDR2: KGHSH, LQKENI. The CDR3 contains 13 residues. This chain's CDR3 is CASSPRGNQPQHF. The DNA of the CDR3 is TGTGCCAGCTCACCAAGAGGGAATCAGCCCCAGCATTTT.

This clone has a single count. For the CDR3, the DNA is TGCGCCAGCAGTGACCCCGCTAGCGGGAGGGTTGGTGAGCAGTTCTTC. It codes for CASSDPASGRVGEQFF. The J gene is TRBJ2-1, the V gene TRBV10-2, with 12 nucleotides matching TRBD2. The V segment lost 3 bases and the J segment 9 bases; nucleotides outside the gene matches: 9. This CDR3 is built from 16 residues. The germline V gene encodes CDR1 WSHSY and CDR2 SAAADI.

The count of this clone is one. CDR3 DNA: TGTGCCAGTAGTTCGGGACAGGGAGGGGGAGCTTTCTTT. Translating gives CASSSGQGGGAFF. The chain uses TRBV19 and TRBJ1-1; TRBD1 matches at 9 bases. The CDR3 length is 13 residues. V dropped 5 bases and J dropped 10; count of bases not matched to a gene: 8. CDR1 and CDR2 (germline): LNHDA, SQIVND (reference sequence). The full variable domain, with the rest looked up from reference TRBV19 and TRBJ1-1, is DGGITQSPKYLFRKEGQNVTLSCEQNLNHDAMYWYRQDPGQGLRLIYYSQIVNDFQKGDIAEGYSVSREKKESFPLTVTSAQKNPTAFYLCASSSGQGGGAFFGQGTRLTVV.

This clone showed up just a few times. The chain combines TRBV10-3 with TRBJ1-1, with D unclear. This CDR3 spans 13 amino acids. CDR1 is ENHRY, CDR2 SYGVKD, per germline. V was pared by 3 bases and J by 4 bases, with 9 bases between. The CDR3 loop is CAISEDPSTEAFF. DNA for the CDR3: TGTGCCATCAGTGAAGACCCGAGCACTGAAGCTTTCTTT.

The rearrangement links TRBV3-1 (or the pseudogene TRBV3-2) to TRBJ2-5, with 7 bases aligning to TRBD1. Unmatched junction bases numbered 8, after V lost 1 base and J lost 3 bases. Germline V gives CDR1 LGHDT, CDR2 YNNKEL (reference sequence). This CDR3 is 16 amino acids long. CDR3 residues: CASSQGNSGGKETQYF. The CDR3 DNA reads as TGTGCCAGCAGCCAAGGAAATTCAGGGGGAAAAGAGACCCAGTACTTC.

The V gene is TRBV19, the J gene TRBJ1-2; D ambiguous. The CDR3 covers 14 residues. The germline V and J ends were trimmed by 7 bases and 8 bases, with 20 bases remaining between them. CDR1 LNHDA and CDR2 SQIVND come from the germline V gene (reference sequence). The CDR3 is CASTPHGDVVGYTF. CDR3 DNA: TGTGCCAGTACCCCCCATGGCGACGTCGTGGGCTACACCTTC.

The J gene is TRBJ1-2, the V gene TRBV12-3 or TRBV12-4; the D gene is possibly TRBD1 (6 bases). The V end lost 6 bases, the J end lost 7 bases, and 12 bases lay between the germline ends. The CDR3 has 12 amino acids. The CDR3 bases are TGTGCCAGCAGACGTACAGGGATTGGCTACACCTTC. It translates to CASRRTGIGYTF.

Comments on this clone: Germline is not matched at one junction end, which may reflect a read error. This chain uses TRBV12-5 with TRBJ1-1; tentative D call: TRBD1 (6 bases). In germline, CDR1 is LGHNT, CDR2 FRNRAP. This CDR3 region has 14 residues. CDR3 in amino acids: CASALGGLDTEAFF. DNA for the CDR3: TGTGCTAGTGCTTTGGGGGGCCTGGACACTGAAGCTTTCTTT.

The rearrangement uses TRBV5-1 and TRBJ2-3; possible D gene TRBD2, 6 bases. The CDR3 covers 17 residues. The V gene lost 3 bases and the J gene lost 0 bases, with 17 bases spanning the gap. Germline-derived CDR1 and CDR2 are SGHRS and YFSETQ. The CDR3 reads CASSWGVDFSSTDTQYF. The CDR3 DNA follows: TGCGCCAGCAGCTGGGGGGTGGACTTTTCTAGCACAGATACGCAGTATTTT.

The rearrangement joins TRBV11-2 to TRBJ2-1, with 8 bases fitting TRBD1. This CDR3 comprises 14 residues. The ends lost 5 bases at V and 8 bases at J; junction bases unmatched: 8. Germline-derived CDR1 and CDR2 are SGHAT and FQNNGV. Here the CDR3 DNA reads TGTGCCAGCAGCACACGGACAGGGAAGGATGAGCAGTTCTTC. Its protein is CASSTRTGKDEQFF.

V gene TRBV29-1 combines with J gene TRBJ1-1; D is possibly TRBD1 (5 bases). The CDR3 sequence is 15 residues long. V was cut by 6 bases and J by 2 bases, with 19 bases left in between. In germline, CDR1 is SQVTM, CDR2 ANQGSEA. CDR3: CSVRGVGSNNTEAFF. CDR3 bases: TGCAGCGTCCGGGGGGTGGGCAGTAATAACACTGAAGCTTTCTTT.

CDR3 residues: CASTGDRSYEQYF. The CDR3 region has the DNA TGTGCCAGCACTGGGGACAGGTCCTACGAGCAGTACTTC. The chain has TRBV2 and TRBJ2-7, with 8 nucleotides matching TRBD1. Germline CDR1 SNHLY, CDR2 FYNNEI. The junction had 3 bases not matched to a gene; V was cut back by 7 bases and J by 1 base. This CDR3 comprises 13 residues.

V and J are TRBV2 and TRBJ2-1; D unresolved. The germline V gene has CDR1 SNHLY and CDR2 FYNNEI. The CDR3 totals 14 residues. Trimming shortened V by 5 bases and J by 9 bases, and 17 bases separated the two germline ends. The CDR3 loop is CASSLSWDAVEQFF. The CDR3 coding sequence is TGTGCCAGCAGTCTCTCTTGGGATGCCGTTGAGCAGTTCTTC.

The chain uses TRBV7-3 and TRBJ2-3; perhaps TRBD2 as D (5 bases). Per the germline V gene, CDR1 is SGHTA and CDR2 is FQGTGA. CDR3 length: 11 residues. Trimming pared 5 bases from V and 7 bases from J, leaving 7 bases between. In DNA form, the CDR3 reads TGTGCCAGCAGCGAGGGTAATACGCAGTATTTT. This encodes CASSEGNTQYF.

This chain links TRBV6-1 with TRBJ2-1; TRBD2 matches 11 bases. Trimming removed 1 base from V and 4 bases from J; junction bases left unmatched: 6. The CDR3 sequence is 17 residues long. Per germline, CDR1 MNHNS and CDR2 SASEGT. The CDR3, as DNA: TGTGCCAGCAGTGAAGTCACTAGCGGGGGACTATACAATGAGCAGTTCTTC. Its translation is CASSEVTSGGLYNEQFF.

The chain has TRBV2 and TRBJ1-1; D call uncertain. Germline V gives CDR1 SNHLY, CDR2 FYNNEI. CDR3 size: 14 residues. V lost 3 bases, J lost 1 base, and 9 bases lay in between. The CDR3 DNA is TGTGCCAGCAGTGATGAGTCTGGGAACACTGAAGCTTTCTTT. Its protein product is CASSDESGNTEAFF.

This clone came up a few times. The rearrangement joins TRBV6-5 to TRBJ1-6; no firm D call. From germline, CDR1 is MNHEY and CDR2 SVGAGI. The V end was cut by 6 bases, the J end by 10 bases, with 13 bases between. The CDR3 length is 13 residues. CDR3 residues: CASRDPGFSPLHF. In DNA form, the CDR3 reads TGTGCCAGCAGGGACCCGGGTTTCTCACCCCTCCACTTT.

This rearrangement joins TRBV9 to TRBJ1-2; D unresolved. Looked up from germline, CDR1 is SGDLS and CDR2 is YYNGEE. Trimming pared 0 bases from V and 1 base from J, leaving 16 bases between. The CDR3 length is 17 residues. The CDR3 region is CASSVDEPGWGNYGYTF. The CDR3 DNA sequence: TGTGCCAGCAGCGTAGATGAGCCGGGGTGGGGTAACTATGGCTACACCTTC.

The chain recombines TRBV7-9 with TRBJ2-7, with TRBD1 matching 8 bases. This CDR3 region has 15 residues. V lost 4 bases to trimming and J lost 3 bases; unmatched junction nucleotides: 8. Germline lookup yields CDR1 SEHNR and CDR2 FQNEAQ (reference sequence). CDR3 nucleotides: TGTGCCAGCAGCTCCCGGGACAGGTCCATCTACGAGCAGTACTTC. It yields the protein CASSSRDRSIYEQYF.

This chain connects TRBV7-2 to TRBJ1-5, with D uncertain. Germline V CDR1 and CDR2: SGHTA, FQGNSA. The CDR3 runs 15 residues. V lost 6 bases and J 4 bases, leaving 16 bases between the germline ends. The CDR3 region is CASSEDLRMNQPQHF. CDR3 sequence (DNA): TGTGCCAGCAGTGAAGATCTGCGGATGAATCAGCCCCAGCATTTT.

The V call is TRBV27, the J call TRBJ2-3, with TRBD2 matching over 12 bases. Germline assignment: CDR1 MNHEY and CDR2 SMNVEV (reference sequence). Trimming took 6 bases from V and 4 from J; bases not matched to a gene: 5. This CDR3 comprises 15 residues. CDR3 in DNA: TGTGCCAGCAGACTAGCGGGAGGAAACGCAGATACGCAGTATTTT. This sequence encodes CASRLAGGNADTQYF.

The chain uses TRBV9 and TRBJ2-3; 9 bases are a match to TRBD1. The ends lost 3 bases at V and 4 bases at J; junction bases unmatched: 6. The CDR3 is 15 amino acids. Per the germline V gene, CDR1 is SGDLS and CDR2 is YYNGEE. The CDR3 spells CASSDGQGWSDTQYF. CDR3 in DNA: TGTGCCAGCAGCGACGGACAGGGGTGGTCAGATACGCAGTATTTT.

This chain connects TRBV24-1 to TRBJ2-3; 7 positions agree with TRBD2. The CDR3 has 15 amino acids. Trimming removed 6 bases from V and 3 bases from J; junction bases left unmatched: 8. Germline lookup yields CDR1 KGHDR and CDR2 SFDVKD. DNA for the CDR3: TGTGCCACCAGTCTAGCGGCCGGAACGACAGATACGCAGTATTTT. It specifies CATSLAAGTTDTQYF.

The V and J genes are TRBV28 and TRBJ1-4, with D unresolved. CDR1 and CDR2 (germline): MDHEN, SYDVKM. The CDR3 covers 15 residues. Trimming took off 7 bases at V and 6 bases at J, with 18 bases between the two ends. The CDR3, as DNA: TGTGCCAGCACCTCCGCACCCGAAAACGATGAAAAACTGTTTTTT. Encoded protein: CASTSAPENDEKLFF. Full variable domain (rest looked up from reference TRBV28 and TRBJ1-4): DVKVTQSSRYLVKRTGEKVFLECVQDMDHENMFWYRQDPGLGLRLIYFSYDVKMKEKGDIPEGYSVSREKKERFSLILESASTNQTSMYLCASTSAPENDEKLFFGSGTQLSVL.